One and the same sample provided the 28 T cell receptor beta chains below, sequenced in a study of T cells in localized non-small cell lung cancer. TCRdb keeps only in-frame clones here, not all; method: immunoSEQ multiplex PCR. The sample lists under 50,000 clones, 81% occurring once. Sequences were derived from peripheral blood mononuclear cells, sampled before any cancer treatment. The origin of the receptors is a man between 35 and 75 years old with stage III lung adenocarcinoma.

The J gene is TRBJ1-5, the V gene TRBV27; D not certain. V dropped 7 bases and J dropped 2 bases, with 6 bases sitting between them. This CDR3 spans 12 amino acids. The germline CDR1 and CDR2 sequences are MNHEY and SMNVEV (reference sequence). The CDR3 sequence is CASTDGNQPQHF. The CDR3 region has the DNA TGTGCCAGCACAGACGGCAATCAGCCCCAGCATTTT.

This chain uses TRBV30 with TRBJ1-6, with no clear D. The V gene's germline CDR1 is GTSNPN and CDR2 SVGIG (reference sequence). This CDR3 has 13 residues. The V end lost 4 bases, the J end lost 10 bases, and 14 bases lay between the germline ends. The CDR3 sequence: CAWNQREVSPLHF. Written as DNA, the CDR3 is TGTGCCTGGAATCAGAGGGAAGTCTCACCCCTCCACTTT.

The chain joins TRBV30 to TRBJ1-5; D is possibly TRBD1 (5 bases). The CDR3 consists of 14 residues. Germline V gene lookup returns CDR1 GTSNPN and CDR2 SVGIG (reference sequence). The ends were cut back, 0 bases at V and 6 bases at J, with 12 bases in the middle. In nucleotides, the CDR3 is TGTGCCTGGAGTGTTTCAGGGTCTGGTCAGCCCCAGCATTTT. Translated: CAWSVSGSGQPQHF.

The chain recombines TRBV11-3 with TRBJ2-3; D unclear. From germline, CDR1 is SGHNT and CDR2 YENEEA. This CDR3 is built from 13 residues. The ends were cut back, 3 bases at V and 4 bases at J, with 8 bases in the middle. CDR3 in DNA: TGTGCCAGCAGCTTTAGGTCTCCAGATACGCAGTATTTT. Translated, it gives CASSFRSPDTQYF.

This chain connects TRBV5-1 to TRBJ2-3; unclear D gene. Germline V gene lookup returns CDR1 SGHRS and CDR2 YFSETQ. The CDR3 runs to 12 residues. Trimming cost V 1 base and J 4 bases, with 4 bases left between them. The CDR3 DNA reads TGCGCCAGCAGCTTGAATGCAGATACGCAGTATTTT. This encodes CASSLNADTQYF.

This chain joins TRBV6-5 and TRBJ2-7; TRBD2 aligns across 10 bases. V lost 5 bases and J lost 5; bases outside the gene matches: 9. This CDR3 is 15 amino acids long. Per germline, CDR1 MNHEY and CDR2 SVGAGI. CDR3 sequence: CASSRTLAGVDEQYF. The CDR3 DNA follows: TGTGCCAGCAGTCGAACTCTAGCGGGGGTCGACGAGCAGTACTTC.

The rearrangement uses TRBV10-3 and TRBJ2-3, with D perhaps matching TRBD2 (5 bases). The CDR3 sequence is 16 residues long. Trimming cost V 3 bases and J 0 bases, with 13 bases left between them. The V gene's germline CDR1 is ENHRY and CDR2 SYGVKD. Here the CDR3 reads CAISDLTRASTDTQYF. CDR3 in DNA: TGTGCCATCAGTGACCTCACGCGGGCTAGCACAGATACGCAGTATTTT.

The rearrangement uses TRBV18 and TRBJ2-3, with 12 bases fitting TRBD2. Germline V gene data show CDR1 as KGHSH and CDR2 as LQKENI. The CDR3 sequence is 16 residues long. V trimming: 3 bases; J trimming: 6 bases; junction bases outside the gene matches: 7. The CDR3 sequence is CASSPRLAGGPDTQYF. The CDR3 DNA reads TGTGCCAGCTCACCCCGCCTAGCGGGGGGGCCCGATACGCAGTATTTT.

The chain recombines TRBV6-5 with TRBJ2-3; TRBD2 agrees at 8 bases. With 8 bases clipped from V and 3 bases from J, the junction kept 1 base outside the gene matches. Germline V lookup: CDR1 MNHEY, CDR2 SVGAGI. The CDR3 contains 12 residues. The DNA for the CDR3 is TGTGCCAGCGGGACTAGAACAGATACGCAGTATTTT. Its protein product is CASGTRTDTQYF.

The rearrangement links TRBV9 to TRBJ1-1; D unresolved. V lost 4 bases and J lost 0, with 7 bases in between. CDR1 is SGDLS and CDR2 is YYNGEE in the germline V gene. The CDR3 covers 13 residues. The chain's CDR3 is CASSRLVNTEAFF. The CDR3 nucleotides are TGTGCCAGCAGCAGACTTGTGAACACTGAAGCTTTCTTT.

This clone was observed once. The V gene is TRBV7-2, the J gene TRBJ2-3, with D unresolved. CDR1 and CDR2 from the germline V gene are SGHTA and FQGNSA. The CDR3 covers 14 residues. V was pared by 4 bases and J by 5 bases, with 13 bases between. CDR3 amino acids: CASSSTGVRDTQYF. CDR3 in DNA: TGTGCCAGCAGCTCCACTGGGGTCCGAGATACGCAGTATTTT.

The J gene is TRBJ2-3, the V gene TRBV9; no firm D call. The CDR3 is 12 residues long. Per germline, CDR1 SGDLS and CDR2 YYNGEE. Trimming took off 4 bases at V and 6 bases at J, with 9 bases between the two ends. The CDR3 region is CASSPETDTQYF. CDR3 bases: TGTGCCAGCAGCCCTGAAACGGATACGCAGTATTTT.

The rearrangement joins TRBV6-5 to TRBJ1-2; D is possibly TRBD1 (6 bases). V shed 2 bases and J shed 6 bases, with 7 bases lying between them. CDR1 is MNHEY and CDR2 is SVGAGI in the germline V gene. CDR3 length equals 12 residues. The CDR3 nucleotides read TGTGCCAGCAGTTACGAGGGGGATGGCTACACCTTC. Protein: CASSYEGDGYTF.

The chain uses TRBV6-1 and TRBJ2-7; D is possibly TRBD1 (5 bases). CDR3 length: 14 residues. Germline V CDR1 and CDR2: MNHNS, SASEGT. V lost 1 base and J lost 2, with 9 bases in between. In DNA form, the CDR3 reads TGTGCCAGCAGTGAAGAGGGGCCCACCTACGAGCAGTACTTC. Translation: CASSEEGPTYEQYF.

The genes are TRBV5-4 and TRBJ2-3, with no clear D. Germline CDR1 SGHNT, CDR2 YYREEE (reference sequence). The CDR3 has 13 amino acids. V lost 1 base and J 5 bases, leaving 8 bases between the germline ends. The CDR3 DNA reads TGTGCCAGCAGCTTGACTCTAAGAGATACGCAGTATTTT. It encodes CASSLTLRDTQYF.

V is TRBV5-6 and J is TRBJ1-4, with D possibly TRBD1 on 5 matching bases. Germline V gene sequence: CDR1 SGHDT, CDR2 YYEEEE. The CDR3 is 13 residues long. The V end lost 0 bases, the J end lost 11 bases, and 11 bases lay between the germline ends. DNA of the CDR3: TGTGCCAGCAGCTTGGTAGGGGCAGGGAAACTGTTTTTT. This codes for CASSLVGAGKLFF.

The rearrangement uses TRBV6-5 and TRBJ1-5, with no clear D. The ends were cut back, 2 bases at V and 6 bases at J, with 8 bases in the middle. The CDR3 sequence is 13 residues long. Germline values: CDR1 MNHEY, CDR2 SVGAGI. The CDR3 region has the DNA TGTGCCAGCAGTTACGTGGGAGGTCAGCCCCAGCATTTT. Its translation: CASSYVGGQPQHF.

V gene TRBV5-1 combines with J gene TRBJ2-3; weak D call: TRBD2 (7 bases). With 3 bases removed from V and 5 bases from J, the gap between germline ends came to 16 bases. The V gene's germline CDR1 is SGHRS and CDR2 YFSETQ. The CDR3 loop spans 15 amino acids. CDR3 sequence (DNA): TGCGCCAGCAGCTCCTCGGCGGGGGCGGGAGATACGCAGTATTTT. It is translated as CASSSSAGAGDTQYF.

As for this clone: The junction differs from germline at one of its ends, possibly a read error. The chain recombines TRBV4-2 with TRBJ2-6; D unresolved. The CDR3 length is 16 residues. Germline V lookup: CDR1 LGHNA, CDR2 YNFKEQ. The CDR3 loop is CASTQPSLSGANVLTF. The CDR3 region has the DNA TGTGCCAGCACCCAACCCTCCCTTTCTGGGGCCAACGTCCTGACTTTC.

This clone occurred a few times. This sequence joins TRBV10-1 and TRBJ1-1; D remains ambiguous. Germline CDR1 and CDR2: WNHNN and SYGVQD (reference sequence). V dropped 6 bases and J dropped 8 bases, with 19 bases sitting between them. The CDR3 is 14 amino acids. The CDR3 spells CASSASAGQPEAFF. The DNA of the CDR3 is TGCGCCAGCAGCGCATCCGCCGGGCAACCCGAAGCTTTCTTT.

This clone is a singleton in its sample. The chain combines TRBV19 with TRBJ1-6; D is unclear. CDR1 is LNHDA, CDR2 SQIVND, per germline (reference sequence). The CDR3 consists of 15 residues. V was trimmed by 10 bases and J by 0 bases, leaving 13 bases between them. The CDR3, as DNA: TGTGCCACCTTCGACGGCAGCTCCTATAATTCACCCCTCCACTTT. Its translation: CATFDGSSYNSPLHF.

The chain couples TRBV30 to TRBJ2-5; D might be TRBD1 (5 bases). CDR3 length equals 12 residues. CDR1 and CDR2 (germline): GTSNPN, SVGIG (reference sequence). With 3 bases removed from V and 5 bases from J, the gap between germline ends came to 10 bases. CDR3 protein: CAWRGSGETQYF. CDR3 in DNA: TGTGCCTGGAGGGGATCAGGGGAGACCCAGTACTTC.

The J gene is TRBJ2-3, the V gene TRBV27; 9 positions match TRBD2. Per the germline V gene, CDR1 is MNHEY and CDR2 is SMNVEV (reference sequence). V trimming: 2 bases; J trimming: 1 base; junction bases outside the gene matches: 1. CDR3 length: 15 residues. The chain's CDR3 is CASSLERGGTDTQYF. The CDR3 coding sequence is TGTGCCAGCAGTTTAGAGCGGGGGGGCACAGATACGCAGTATTTT.

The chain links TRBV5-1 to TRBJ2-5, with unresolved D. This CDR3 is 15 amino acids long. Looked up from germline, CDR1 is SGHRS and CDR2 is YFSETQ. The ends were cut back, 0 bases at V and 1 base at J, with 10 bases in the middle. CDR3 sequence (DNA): TGCGCCAGCAGCTTGGCCCTAGACATCCAAGAGACCCAGTACTTC. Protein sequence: CASSLALDIQETQYF. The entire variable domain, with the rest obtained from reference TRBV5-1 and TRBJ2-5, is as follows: KAGVTQTPRYLIKTRGQQVTLSCSPISGHRSVSWYQQTPGQGLQFLFEYFSETQRNKGNFPGRFSGRQFSNSRSEMNVSTLELGDSALYLCASSLALDIQETQYFGPGTRLLVL.

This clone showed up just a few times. The CDR3 sequence is CASSARYNEQFF. DNA for the CDR3: TGTGCCAGCAGCGCTCGTTACAATGAGCAGTTCTTC. The rearrangement uses TRBV11-3 and TRBJ2-1; D is unclear. The CDR3 runs 12 residues. Trimming shortened V by 5 bases and J by 4 bases, and 6 bases separated the two germline ends. The V gene's germline CDR1 is SGHNT and CDR2 YENEEA. The full variable domain, its missing parts supplied by reference TRBV11-3 and TRBJ2-1, is EAGVVQSPRYKIIEKKQPVAFWCNPISGHNTLYWYLQNLGQGPELLIRYENEEAVDDSQLPKDRFSAERLKGVDSTLKIQPAELGDSAVYLCASSARYNEQFFGPGTRLTVL.

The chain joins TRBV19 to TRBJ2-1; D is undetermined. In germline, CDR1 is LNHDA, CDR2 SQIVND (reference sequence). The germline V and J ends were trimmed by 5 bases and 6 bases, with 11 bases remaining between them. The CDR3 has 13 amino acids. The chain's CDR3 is CASSPMSGNEQFF. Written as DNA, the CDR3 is TGTGCCAGTAGTCCTATGTCCGGCAATGAGCAGTTCTTC.

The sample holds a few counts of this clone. The CDR3 sequence: CASSPPFASGANVLTF. The CDR3 bases are TGTGCCAGCAGCCCGCCGTTCGCCTCTGGGGCCAACGTCCTGACTTTC. The chain combines TRBV5-6 with TRBJ2-6; D gene uncertain. V shed 4 bases and J shed 0 bases, with 11 bases lying between them. The germline V gene has CDR1 SGHDT and CDR2 YYEEEE. This CDR3 comprises 16 residues.

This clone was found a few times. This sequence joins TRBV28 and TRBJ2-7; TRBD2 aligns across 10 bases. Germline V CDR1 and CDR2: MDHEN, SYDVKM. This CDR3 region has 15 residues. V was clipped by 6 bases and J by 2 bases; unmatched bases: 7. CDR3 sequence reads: CASSSGGAPTYEQYF. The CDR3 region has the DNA TGTGCCAGCAGCAGCGGGGGGGCCCCCACCTACGAGCAGTACTTC.